The source of this T cell receptor (beta chain) is a study of STAT5B mutations in CD4+ large granular lymphocyte leukemia. Methods used by the authors: Putative leukemic clones, 55 to 65 in all, each exceeded 5% of the repertoire. The method was immunoSEQ multiplex PCR; TCRdb's version includes in-frame clones alone and lacks a portion of them. The V and J calls and clone size are taken from that table; D and trimming were inferred from the DNA. Among fewer than 5,000 clones listed, 80% were seen once. Germline loops: CDR1 LNHDA, CDR2 SQIVND (reference sequence). Trimming cost V 4 bases and J 4 bases, with 10 bases left between them. The CDR3 contains 13 residues. The table lists this clone with a few counts.

This receptor was identified in a man between 65 and 85 years old with CD4+ T-cell large granular lymphocyte leukemia. Sequenced input: PBMCs. This chain links TRBV19 with TRBJ1-1; maybe TRBD1 (6 bases). This CDR3 reads CASSSRQATEAFF. Written as DNA, the CDR3 is TGTGCCAGTAGTAGTCGACAGGCCACTGAAGCTTTCTTT.